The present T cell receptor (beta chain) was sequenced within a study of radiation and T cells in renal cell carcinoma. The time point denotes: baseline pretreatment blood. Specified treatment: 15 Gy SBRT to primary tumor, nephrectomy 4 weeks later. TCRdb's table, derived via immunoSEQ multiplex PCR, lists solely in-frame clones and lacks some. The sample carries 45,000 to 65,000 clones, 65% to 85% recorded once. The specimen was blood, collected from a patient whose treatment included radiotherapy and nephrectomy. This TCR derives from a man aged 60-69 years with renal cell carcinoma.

The CDR3 coding sequence is TGTGCCAGCAGCTTAGGTAGCGGGAGTGCAGATACGCAGTATTTT. Its translation is CASSLGSGSADTQYF. This rearrangement joins TRBV7-9 to TRBJ2-3; 9 bases map to TRBD2. CDR1 and CDR2 from the germline V gene are SEHNR and FQNEAQ (reference sequence). This CDR3 is built from 15 residues. The J segment lost 4 bases and the V segment lost 1 base, leaving 3 bases of the junction unmatched.